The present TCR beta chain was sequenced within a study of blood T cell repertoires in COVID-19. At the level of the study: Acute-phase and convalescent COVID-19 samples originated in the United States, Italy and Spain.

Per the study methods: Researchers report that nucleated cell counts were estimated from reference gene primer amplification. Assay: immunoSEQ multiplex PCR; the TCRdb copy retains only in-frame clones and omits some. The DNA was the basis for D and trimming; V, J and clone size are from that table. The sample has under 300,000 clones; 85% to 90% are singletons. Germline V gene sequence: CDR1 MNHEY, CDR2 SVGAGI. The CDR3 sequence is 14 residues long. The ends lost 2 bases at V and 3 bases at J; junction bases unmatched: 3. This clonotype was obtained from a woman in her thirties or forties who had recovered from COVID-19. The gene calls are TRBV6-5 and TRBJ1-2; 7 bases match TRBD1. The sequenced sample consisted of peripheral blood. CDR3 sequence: CASSYAQGDYGYTF. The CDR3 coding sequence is TGTGCCAGCAGTTACGCCCAGGGGGACTATGGCTACACCTTC.